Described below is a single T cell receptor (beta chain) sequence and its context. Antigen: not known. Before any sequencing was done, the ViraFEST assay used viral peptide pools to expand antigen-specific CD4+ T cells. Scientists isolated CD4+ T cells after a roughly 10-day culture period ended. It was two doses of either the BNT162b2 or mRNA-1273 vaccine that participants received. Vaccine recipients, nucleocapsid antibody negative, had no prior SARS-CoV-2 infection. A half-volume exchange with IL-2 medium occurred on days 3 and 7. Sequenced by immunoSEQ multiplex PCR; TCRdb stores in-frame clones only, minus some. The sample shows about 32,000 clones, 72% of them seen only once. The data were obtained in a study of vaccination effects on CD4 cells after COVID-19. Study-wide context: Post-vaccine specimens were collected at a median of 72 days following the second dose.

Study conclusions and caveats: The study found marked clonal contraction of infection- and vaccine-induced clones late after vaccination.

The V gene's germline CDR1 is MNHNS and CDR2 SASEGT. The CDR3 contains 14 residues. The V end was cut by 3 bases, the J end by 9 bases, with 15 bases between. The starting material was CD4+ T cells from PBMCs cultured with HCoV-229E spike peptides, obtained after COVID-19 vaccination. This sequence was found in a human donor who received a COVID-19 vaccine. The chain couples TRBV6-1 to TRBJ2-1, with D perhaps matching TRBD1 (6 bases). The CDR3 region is CASSDVMGTIEQFF. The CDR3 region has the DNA TGTGCCAGCAGTGATGTAATGGGGACAATTGAGCAGTTCTTC.